This TCR beta chain was observed in a study of memory CD4+ T cells and cytomegalovirus serostatus. Study results and caveats: Each of approximately 70 CMV-associated TCRbeta sequences occurred in one to five individuals.

Original handling: After removing out-of-frame reads, millions of distinct TCRbeta sequences remained. Produced via immunoSEQ multiplex PCR; TCRdb's table is partial and in-frame only. V and J calls and clone size are given by that table; D and trimming were obtained from the DNA. The sample lists roughly 48,000 clones; about 80% were seen once. The CDR3 contains 15 residues. V was clipped by 5 bases and J by 3 bases, with 17 bases between them. Only a few counts were recorded for this clone. Its antigen remains unknown. The sort gate was single viable CD3+CD4+CD8-CD45RO+ cells for memory CD4+ T cells. Donors' CMV status reflects serum IgG against pp150, pp28, p38, p52.

The rearrangement uses TRBV5-3 and TRBJ1-1; D unresolved. TRBV5-3 carries the ORF label, with uncertain function. The receptor was isolated from an adult in good health and CMV-seropositive. Input material: memory CD4+ T cells from blood. This chain's CDR3 is CARRPPLSKDTEAFF. CDR3 DNA: TGTGCCAGAAGGCCACCTCTAAGCAAGGACACTGAAGCTTTCTTT.